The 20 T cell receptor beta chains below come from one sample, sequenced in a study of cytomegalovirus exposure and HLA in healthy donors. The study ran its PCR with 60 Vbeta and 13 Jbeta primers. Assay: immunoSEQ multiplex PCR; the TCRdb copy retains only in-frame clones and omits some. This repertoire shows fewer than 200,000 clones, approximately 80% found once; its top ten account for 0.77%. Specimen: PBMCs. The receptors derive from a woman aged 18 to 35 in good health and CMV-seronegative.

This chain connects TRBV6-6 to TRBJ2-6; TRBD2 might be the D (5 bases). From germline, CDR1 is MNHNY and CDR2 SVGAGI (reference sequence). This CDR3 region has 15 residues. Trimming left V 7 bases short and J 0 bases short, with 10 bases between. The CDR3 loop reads CASNGGGSGANVLTF. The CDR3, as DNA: TGTGCCAGCAACGGCGGAGGCTCTGGGGCCAACGTCCTGACTTTC.

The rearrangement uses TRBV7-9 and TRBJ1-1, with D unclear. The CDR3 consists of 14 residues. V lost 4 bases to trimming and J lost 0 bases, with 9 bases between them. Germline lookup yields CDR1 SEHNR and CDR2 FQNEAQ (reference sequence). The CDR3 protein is CASSWEGLNTEAFF. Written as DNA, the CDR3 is TGTGCCAGCAGCTGGGAGGGCCTGAACACTGAAGCTTTCTTT. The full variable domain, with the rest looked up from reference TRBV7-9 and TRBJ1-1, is DTGVSQNPRHKITKRGQNVTFRCDPISEHNRLYWYRQTLGQGPEFLTYFQNEAQLEKSRLLSDRFSAERPKGSFSTLEIQRTEQGDSAMYLCASSWEGLNTEAFFGQGTRLTVV.

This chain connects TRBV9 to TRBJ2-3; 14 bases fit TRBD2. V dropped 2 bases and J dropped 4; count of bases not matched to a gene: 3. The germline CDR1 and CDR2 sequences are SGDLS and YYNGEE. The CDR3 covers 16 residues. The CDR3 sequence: CASSVGTSGSADTQYF. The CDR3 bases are TGTGCCAGCAGCGTTGGGACTAGCGGGAGCGCAGATACGCAGTATTTT.

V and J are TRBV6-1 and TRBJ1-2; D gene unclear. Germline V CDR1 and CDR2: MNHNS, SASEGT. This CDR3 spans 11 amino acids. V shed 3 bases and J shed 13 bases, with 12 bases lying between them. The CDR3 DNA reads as TGTGCCAGCAGTGAGGTAACCGGGTTCACCTTC. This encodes CASSEVTGFTF.

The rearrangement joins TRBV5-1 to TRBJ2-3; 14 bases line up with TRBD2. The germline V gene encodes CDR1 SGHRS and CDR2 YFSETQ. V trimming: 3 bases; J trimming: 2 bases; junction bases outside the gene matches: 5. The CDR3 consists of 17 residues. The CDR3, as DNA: TGCGCCAGCAGCTCCGGGACTAGCGGGGGCCTCACAGATACGCAGTATTTT. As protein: CASSSGTSGGLTDTQYF.

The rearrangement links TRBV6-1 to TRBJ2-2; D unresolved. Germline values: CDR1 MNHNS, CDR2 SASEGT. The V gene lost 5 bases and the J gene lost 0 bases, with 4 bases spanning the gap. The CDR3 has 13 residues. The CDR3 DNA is TGTGCCAGCAGTTCTCCGAACACCGGGGAGCTGTTTTTT. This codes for CASSSPNTGELFF.

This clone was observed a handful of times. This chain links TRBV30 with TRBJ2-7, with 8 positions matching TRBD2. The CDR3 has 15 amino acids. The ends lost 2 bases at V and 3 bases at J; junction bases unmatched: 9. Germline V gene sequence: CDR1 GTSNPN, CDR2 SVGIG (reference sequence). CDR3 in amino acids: CAWSSSAGVLYEQYF. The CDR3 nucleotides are TGTGCCTGGAGTTCGTCAGCGGGAGTTCTCTACGAGCAGTACTTC.

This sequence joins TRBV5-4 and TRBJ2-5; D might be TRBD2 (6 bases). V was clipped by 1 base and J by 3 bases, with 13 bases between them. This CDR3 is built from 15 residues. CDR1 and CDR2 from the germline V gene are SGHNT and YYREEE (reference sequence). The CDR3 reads CASSLMGLEKETQYF. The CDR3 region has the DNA TGTGCCAGCAGCTTGATGGGACTTGAAAAAGAGACCCAGTACTTC.

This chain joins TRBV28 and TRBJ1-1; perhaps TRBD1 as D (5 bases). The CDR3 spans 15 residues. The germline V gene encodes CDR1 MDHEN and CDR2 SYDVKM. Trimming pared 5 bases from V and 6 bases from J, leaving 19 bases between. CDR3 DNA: TGTGCCAGCAGTCCCGCAGGGTCGCCCGTCCCTGAAGCTTTCTTT. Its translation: CASSPAGSPVPEAFF.

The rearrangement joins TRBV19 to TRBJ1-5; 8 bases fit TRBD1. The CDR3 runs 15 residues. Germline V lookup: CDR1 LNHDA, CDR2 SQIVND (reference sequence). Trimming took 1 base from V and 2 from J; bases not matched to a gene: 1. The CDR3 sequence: CASSIVTGGNQPQHF. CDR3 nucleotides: TGTGCCAGTAGTATAGTGACAGGGGGCAATCAGCCCCAGCATTTT.

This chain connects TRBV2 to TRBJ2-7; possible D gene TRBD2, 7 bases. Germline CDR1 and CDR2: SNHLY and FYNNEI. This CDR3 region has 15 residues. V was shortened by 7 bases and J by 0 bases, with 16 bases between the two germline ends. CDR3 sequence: CASNPAGGRSYEQYF. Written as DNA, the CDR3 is TGTGCCAGCAACCCTGCCGGGGGGCGCTCCTACGAGCAGTACTTC.

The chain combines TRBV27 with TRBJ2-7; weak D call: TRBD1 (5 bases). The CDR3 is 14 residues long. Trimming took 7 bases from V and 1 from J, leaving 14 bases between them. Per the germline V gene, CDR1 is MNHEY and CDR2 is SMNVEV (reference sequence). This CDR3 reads CASMPLWTSYEQYF. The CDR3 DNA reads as TGTGCCAGCATGCCACTTTGGACATCCTACGAGCAGTACTTC.

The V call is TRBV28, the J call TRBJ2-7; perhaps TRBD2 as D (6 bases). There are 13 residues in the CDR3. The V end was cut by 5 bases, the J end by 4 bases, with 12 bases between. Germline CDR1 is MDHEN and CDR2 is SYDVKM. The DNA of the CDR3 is TGTGCCAGCAGTGGAACTAGCCAGTACGAGCAGTACTTC. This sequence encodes CASSGTSQYEQYF.

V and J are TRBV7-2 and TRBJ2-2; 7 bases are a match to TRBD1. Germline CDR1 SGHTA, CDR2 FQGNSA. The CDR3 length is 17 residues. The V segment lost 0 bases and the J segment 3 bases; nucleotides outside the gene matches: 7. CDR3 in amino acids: CASSLAVTGRDTGELFF. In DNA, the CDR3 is TGTGCCAGCAGCTTAGCTGTGACAGGGCGGGACACCGGGGAGCTGTTTTTT.

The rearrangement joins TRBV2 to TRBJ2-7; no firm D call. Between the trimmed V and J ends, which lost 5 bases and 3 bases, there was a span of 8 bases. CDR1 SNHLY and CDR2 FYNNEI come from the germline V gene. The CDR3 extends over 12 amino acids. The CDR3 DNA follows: TGTGCCAGCAGTCTTAGAAGCTACGAGCAGTACTTC. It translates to CASSLRSYEQYF.

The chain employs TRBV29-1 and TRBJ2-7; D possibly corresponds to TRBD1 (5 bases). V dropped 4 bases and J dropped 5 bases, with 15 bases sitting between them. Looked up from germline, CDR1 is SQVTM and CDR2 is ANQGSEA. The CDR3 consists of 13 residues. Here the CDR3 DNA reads TGCAGCGTTGGCCTGTCAGGGTCGAACGAGCAGTACTTC. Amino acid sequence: CSVGLSGSNEQYF.

The chain's CDR3 is CASSLLTPSGNTIYF. The CDR3 nucleotides are TGTGCCAGCAGCCTATTGACTCCCTCGGGAAACACCATATATTTT. V and J are TRBV5-4 and TRBJ1-3; the D is unclear. V lost 4 bases, J lost 4 bases, and 15 bases lay in between. The CDR3 has 15 amino acids. Germline lookup yields CDR1 SGHNT and CDR2 YYREEE (reference sequence).

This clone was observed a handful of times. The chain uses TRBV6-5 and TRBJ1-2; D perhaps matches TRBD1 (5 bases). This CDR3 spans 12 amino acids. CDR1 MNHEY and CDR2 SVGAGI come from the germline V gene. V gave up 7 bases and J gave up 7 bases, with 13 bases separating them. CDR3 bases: TGTGCCAGCAACCCCCCCCAGGGTGGCTACACCTTC. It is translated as CASNPPQGGYTF.

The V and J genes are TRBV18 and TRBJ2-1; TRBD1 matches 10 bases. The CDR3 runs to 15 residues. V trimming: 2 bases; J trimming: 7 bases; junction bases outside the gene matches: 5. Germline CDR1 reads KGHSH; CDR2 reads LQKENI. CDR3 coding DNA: TGTGCCAGCTCACCAGGGACAGGGGTTTATAATGAGCAGTTCTTC. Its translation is CASSPGTGVYNEQFF.

The CDR3 DNA is TGTGCCAGCAGTGAGAGGCTGGGCGAGCAGTACTTC. This sequence encodes CASSERLGEQYF. The V and J genes are TRBV2 and TRBJ2-7, with D hard to call. Trimming removed 3 bases at V and 6 bases at J, with 9 bases between. Germline CDR1 SNHLY, CDR2 FYNNEI. The CDR3 loop spans 12 amino acids. The full variable domain, completed using reference TRBV2 and TRBJ2-7, is EPEVTQTPSHQVTQMGQEVILRCVPISNHLYFYWYRQILGQKVEFLVSFYNNEISEKSEIFDDQFSVERPDGSNFTLKIRSTKLEDSAMYFCASSERLGEQYFGPGTRLTVT.